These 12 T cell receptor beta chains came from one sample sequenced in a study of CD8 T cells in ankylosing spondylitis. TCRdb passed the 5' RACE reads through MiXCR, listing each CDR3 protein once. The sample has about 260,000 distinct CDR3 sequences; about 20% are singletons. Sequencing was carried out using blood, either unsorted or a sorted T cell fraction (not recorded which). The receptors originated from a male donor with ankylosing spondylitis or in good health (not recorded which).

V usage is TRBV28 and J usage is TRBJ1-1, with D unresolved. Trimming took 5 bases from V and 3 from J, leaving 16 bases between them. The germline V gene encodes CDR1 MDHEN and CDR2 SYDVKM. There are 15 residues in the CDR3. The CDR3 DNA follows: TGTGCCAGCAGTGGTGGCCCACGAGGTCACACTGAAGCTTTCTTT. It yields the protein CASSGGPRGHTEAFF.

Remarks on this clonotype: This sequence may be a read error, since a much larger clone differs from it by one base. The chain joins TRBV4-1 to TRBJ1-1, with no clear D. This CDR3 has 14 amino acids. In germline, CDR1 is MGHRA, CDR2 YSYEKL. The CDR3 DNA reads TGCGTCAGCAGCCCGGGGAGGAGGAACACTGAAGCTTTCTTT. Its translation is CVSSPGRRNTEAFF.

This CDR3 reads CASTSPRHNEKLFF. The DNA of the CDR3 is TGTGCCAGCACCTCACCCCGGCATAATGAAAAACTGTTTTTT. V usage is TRBV6-1 and J usage is TRBJ1-4; D remains ambiguous. The germline gives CDR1 MNHNS, CDR2 SASEGT. This CDR3 has 14 residues. The germline V and J ends were trimmed by 7 bases and 4 bases, with 13 bases remaining between them.

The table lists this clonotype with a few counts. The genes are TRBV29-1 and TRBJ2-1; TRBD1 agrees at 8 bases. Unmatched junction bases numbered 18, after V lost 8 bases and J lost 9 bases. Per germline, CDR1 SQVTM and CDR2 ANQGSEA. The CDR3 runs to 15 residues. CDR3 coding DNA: TGCAGCCCGATTCGAGTCAGGACAGGGAAGGGTGAGCAGTTCTTC. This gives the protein CSPIRVRTGKGEQFF.

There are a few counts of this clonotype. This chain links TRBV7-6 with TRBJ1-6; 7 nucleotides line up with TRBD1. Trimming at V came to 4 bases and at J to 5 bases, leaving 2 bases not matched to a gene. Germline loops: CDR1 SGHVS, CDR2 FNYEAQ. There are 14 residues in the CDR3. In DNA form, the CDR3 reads TGTGCCAGCAGCTCCACAGGGGATAATTCACCCCTCCACTTT. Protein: CASSSTGDNSPLHF.

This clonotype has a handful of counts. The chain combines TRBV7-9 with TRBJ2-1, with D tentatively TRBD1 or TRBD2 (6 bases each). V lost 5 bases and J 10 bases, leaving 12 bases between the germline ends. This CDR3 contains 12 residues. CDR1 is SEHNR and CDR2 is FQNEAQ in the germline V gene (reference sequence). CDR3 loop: CASSAYGGEQFF. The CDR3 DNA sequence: TGTGCCAGCAGCGCCTACGGGGGCGAGCAGTTCTTC.

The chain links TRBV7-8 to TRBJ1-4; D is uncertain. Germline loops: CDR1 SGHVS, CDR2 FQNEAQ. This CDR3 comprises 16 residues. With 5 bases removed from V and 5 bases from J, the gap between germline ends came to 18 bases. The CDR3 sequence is CASSPTAGRSNEKLFF. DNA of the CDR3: TGTGCCAGCAGCCCCACGGCGGGCAGGAGCAATGAAAAACTGTTTTTT.

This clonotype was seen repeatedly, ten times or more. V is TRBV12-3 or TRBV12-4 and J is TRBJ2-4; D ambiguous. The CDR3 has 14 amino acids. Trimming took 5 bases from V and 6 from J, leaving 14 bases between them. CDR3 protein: CASSTRTGLNIQYF. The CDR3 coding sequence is TGTGCCAGCAGTACCAGGACCGGTCTAAACATTCAGTACTTC.

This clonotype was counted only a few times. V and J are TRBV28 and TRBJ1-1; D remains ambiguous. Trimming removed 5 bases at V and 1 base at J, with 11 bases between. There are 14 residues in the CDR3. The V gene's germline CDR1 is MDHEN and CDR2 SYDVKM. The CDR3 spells CASSPGWANTEAFF. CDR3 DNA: TGTGCCAGCAGTCCCGGCTGGGCGAACACTGAAGCTTTCTTT.

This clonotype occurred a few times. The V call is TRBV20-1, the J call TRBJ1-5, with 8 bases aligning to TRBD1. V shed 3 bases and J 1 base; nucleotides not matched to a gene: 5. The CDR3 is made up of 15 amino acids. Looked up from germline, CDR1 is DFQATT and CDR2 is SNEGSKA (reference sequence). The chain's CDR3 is CSARGWTGSNQPQHF. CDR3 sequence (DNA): TGCAGTGCTAGGGGATGGACAGGGAGCAATCAGCCCCAGCATTTT.

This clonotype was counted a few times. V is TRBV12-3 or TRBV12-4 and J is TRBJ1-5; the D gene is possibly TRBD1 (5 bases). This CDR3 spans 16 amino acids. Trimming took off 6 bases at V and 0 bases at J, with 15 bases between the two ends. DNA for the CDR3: TGTGCCAGCAGCCCGGGGGGTTCATATAGCAATCAGCCCCAGCATTTT. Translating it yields CASSPGGSYSNQPQHF.

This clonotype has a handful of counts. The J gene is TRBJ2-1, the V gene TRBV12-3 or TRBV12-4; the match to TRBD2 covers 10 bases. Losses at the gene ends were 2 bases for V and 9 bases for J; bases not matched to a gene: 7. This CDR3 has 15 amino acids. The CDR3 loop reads CASSLWASGGGEQFF. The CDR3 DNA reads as TGTGCCAGCAGTTTATGGGCTAGCGGGGGCGGTGAGCAGTTCTTC.